The 10 T cell receptor beta chains below all came from one sample that was sequenced in a study of blood T cells in healthy people across ages. The authors ran a second PCR of roughly 6 to 12 cycles using a sample-barcoded 5' primer and a J-beta primer mix. TCRdb reanalysed the 5' RACE reads using MiXCR and keeps one entry per CDR3 protein. Of about a million distinct CDR3 sequences listed, more than 30% were seen once; the top ten hold around 13%. The sequenced sample consisted of blood. The receptors originated from a young man in good health.

This clonotype was seen a few times. The chain recombines TRBV6-5 with TRBJ2-1; D gene ambiguous. The better agreement between TRBJ2-7 and the DNA end casts doubt on the J call. Germline-derived CDR1 and CDR2 are MNHEY and SVGAGI. CDR3 length: 14 residues. The CDR3 protein is CASSYFHSYNEQYF. The CDR3 DNA is TGTGCCAGCAGTTACTTTCACAGCTACAATGAGCAGTACTTC.

V gene TRBV20-1 combines with J gene TRBJ2-7; 8 nucleotides align to TRBD2. The length of the CDR3 is 12 residues. After removal of 7 bases from V and 2 bases from J, the junction contained 4 bases not matched to a gene. CDR1 and CDR2 (germline): DFQATT, SNEGSKA (reference sequence). This chain's CDR3 is CSGKAGAYEQYF. The CDR3 DNA is TGCAGTGGTAAAGCGGGGGCCTACGAGCAGTACTTC.

J is TRBJ2-3 and V is TRBV5-1; 8 bases fit TRBD1. The junction had 7 bases not matched to a gene; V was cut back by 4 bases and J by 3 bases. CDR3 length equals 15 residues. Looked up from germline, CDR1 is SGHRS and CDR2 is YFSETQ. The CDR3 is CASSRSGTGTDTQYF. The CDR3 bases are TGCGCCAGCAGCCGCTCCGGGACAGGAACAGATACGCAGTATTTT.

V and J are TRBV12-3 or TRBV12-4 and TRBJ2-1, with 10 bases lining up with TRBD2. This CDR3 spans 18 amino acids. V shed 1 base and J 4 bases; nucleotides not matched to a gene: 10. The CDR3 coding sequence is TGTGCCAGCAGTTTAGTCTCGAGAGGACTAGCGGAATACAATGAGCAGTTCTTC. Encoded protein: CASSLVSRGLAEYNEQFF.

The rearrangement joins TRBV7-9 to TRBJ2-3; D perhaps matches TRBD2 (5 bases). CDR1 and CDR2 from the germline V gene are SEHNR and FQNEAQ (reference sequence). CDR3 length: 13 amino acids. V was cut by 8 bases and J by 3 bases, with 12 bases left in between. CDR3 nucleotides: TGTGCCAGCCTCAAAGCGGAGACAGATACGCAGTATTTT. Translation: CASLKAETDTQYF. The full variable domain, completed using reference TRBV7-9 and TRBJ2-3, is DTGVSQNPRHKITKRGQNVTFRCDPISEHNRLYWYRQTLGQGPEFLTYFQNEAQLEKSRLLSDRFSAERPKGSFSTLEIQRTEQGDSAMYLCASLKAETDTQYFGPGTRLTVL.

There are a few counts of this clonotype. This rearrangement joins TRBV5-1 to TRBJ2-3, with D perhaps TRBD1 (6 bases). Trimming left V 3 bases short and J 2 bases short, with 10 bases between. There are 14 residues in the CDR3. Germline CDR1 and CDR2: SGHRS and YFSETQ. The CDR3 bases are TGCGCCAGCAGCTCCGGACAGCCCACAGATACGCAGTATTTT. This codes for CASSSGQPTDTQYF.

The chain links TRBV3-1 to TRBJ2-7; 12 bases are shared with TRBD2. The germline V gene has CDR1 LGHDT and CDR2 YNNKEL (reference sequence). V lost 0 bases, J lost 7 bases, and 22 bases stayed unmatched. The CDR3 runs to 21 residues. DNA of the CDR3: TGTGCCAGCAGCCAAGATTACAGGGCTAGCGGGGGGGTTCGGTCCTACAATGAGCAGTACTTC. It is translated as CASSQDYRASGGVRSYNEQYF.

V is TRBV12-3 or TRBV12-4 and J is TRBJ2-1, with TRBD2 identical over 8 bases. This CDR3 is 15 amino acids long. Trimming took 6 bases from V and 7 from J; bases not matched to a gene: 11. The CDR3 sequence: CASRLRAGVRNEQFF. The CDR3, as DNA: TGTGCCAGCAGGCTAAGAGCGGGGGTTCGTAATGAGCAGTTCTTC.

V gene TRBV20-1 combines with J gene TRBJ1-1; possible D gene TRBD1, 5 bases. This CDR3 contains 14 residues. V lost 3 bases to trimming and J lost 2 bases, with 13 bases between them. Germline loops: CDR1 DFQATT, CDR2 SNEGSKA (reference sequence). The CDR3 bases are TGCAGTGCTAGTGGTGCGACAGCCAACACTGAAGCTTTCTTT. This sequence encodes CSASGATANTEAFF.

This chain joins TRBV28 and TRBJ2-7; 8 bases match TRBD1. Losses at the gene ends were 5 bases for V and 2 bases for J; bases not matched to a gene: 8. This CDR3 comprises 15 residues. Germline V gene data show CDR1 as MDHEN and CDR2 as SYDVKM. The CDR3, as DNA: TGTGCCAGCAGTCCGGGGACAGGCGTAACCTACGAGCAGTACTTC. Residues: CASSPGTGVTYEQYF.